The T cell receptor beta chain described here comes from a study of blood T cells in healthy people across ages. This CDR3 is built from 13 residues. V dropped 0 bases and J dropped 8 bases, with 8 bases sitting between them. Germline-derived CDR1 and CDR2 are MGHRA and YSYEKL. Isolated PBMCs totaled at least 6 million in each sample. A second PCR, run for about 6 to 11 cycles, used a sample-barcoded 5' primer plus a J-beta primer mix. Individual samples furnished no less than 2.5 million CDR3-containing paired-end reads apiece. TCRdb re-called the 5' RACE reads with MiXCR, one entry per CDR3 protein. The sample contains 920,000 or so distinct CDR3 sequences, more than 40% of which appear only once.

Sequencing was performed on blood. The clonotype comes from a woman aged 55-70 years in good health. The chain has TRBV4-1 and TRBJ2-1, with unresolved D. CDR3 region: CASSQEVPDEQFF. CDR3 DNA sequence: TGCGCCAGCAGCCAAGAAGTCCCGGATGAGCAGTTCTTC.